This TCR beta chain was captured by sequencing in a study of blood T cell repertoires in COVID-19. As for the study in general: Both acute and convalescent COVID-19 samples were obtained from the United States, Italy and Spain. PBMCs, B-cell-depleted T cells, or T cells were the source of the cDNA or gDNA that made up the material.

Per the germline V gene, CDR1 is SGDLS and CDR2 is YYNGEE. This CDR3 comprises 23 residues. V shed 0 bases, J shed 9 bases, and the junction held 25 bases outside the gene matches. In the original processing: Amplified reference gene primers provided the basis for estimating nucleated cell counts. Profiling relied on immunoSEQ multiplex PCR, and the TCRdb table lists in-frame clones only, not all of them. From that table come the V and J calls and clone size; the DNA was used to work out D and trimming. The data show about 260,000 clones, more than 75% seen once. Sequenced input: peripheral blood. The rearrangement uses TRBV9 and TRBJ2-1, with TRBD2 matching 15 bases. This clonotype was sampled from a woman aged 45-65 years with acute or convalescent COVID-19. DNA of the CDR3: TGTGCCAGCAGCGTAGATGGGGAGCCGGGACTAGCGGGAGGAGGGGACGCTAGGGGTGAGCAGTTCTTC. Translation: CASSVDGEPGLAGGGDARGEQFF.